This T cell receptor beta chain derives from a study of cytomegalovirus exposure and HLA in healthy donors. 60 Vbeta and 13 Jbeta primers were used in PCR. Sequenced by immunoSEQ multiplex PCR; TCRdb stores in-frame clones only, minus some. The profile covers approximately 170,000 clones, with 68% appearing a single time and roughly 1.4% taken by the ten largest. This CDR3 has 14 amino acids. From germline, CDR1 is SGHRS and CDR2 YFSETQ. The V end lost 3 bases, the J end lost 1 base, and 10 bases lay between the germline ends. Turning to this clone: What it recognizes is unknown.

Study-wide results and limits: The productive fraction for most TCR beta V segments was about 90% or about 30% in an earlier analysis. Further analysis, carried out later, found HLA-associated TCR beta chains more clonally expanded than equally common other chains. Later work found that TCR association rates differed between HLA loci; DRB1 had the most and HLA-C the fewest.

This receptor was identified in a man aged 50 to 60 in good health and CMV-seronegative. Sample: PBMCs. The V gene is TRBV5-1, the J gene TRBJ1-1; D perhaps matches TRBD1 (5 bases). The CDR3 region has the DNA TGCGCCAGCAGCTCCCTCGACAGGAACACTGAAGCTTTCTTT. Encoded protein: CASSSLDRNTEAFF.